Listed below are T cell receptor beta chains from one sample, sequenced in a study of blood T cell repertoires in COVID-19. Assay: immunoSEQ multiplex PCR; the TCRdb copy retains only in-frame clones and omits some. This table holds approximately 190,000 clones, about 83% found once. The sequencing sample was made of peripheral blood. Source of these receptors: a woman in her 70s with active or convalescent COVID-19. CDR3s include the opening cysteine and the closing phenylalanine or tryptophan. Fields, in order: V gene, J gene, clone size, CDR3 protein. Rows give clone size only sometimes, using once, few, many, or a class for an expanded clone.

V gene: TRBV2; J gene: TRBJ1-5; clone size: -; CDR3 protein: CASGKGSYSNQPQHF
V gene: TRBV7-6; J gene: TRBJ2-5; clone size: -; CDR3 protein: CASSPFVRGSQETQYF
V gene: TRBV28; J gene: TRBJ2-7; clone size: -; CDR3 protein: CASSLAGERAYEQYF
V gene: TRBV28; J gene: TRBJ1-6; clone size: -; CDR3 protein: CASGQASPLHF
V gene: TRBV19; J gene: TRBJ2-1; clone size: -; CDR3 protein: CASIGQGGSINEQFF
V gene: TRBV12-5; J gene: TRBJ2-5; clone size: -; CDR3 protein: CASGLGLAGSQETQYF
V gene: TRBV2; J gene: TRBJ2-3; clone size: -; CDR3 protein: CASKIDRGGTDTQYF
V gene: TRBV5-1; J gene: TRBJ2-5; clone size: -; CDR3 protein: CASSLGASEQETQYF
V gene: TRBV23-1; J gene: TRBJ1-6; clone size: many; CDR3 protein: CASSHSGVFSPLHF
V gene: TRBV3-1/TRBV3-2; J gene: TRBJ2-1; clone size: -; CDR3 protein: CASSLRETYNEQFF
V gene: TRBV19; J gene: TRBJ1-1; clone size: -; CDR3 protein: CASSILSGNTEAFF
V gene: TRBV11-2; J gene: TRBJ2-1; clone size: -; CDR3 protein: CASSSRTGASSYNEQFF
V gene: TRBV27; J gene: TRBJ1-1; clone size: once; CDR3 protein: CASSSRVFDNTEAFF
V gene: TRBV11-3; J gene: TRBJ1-2; clone size: -; CDR3 protein: CASSSPGGVQGPNYGYTF
V gene: TRBV9; J gene: TRBJ1-1; clone size: -; CDR3 protein: CASSRRRGDAEAFF
V gene: TRBV5-1; J gene: TRBJ2-2; clone size: -; CDR3 protein: CASSLTSGTDTGELFF
V gene: TRBV30; J gene: TRBJ1-2; clone size: -; CDR3 protein: CAWSPTSRGLGYTF
V gene: TRBV7-9; J gene: TRBJ2-5; clone size: many; CDR3 protein: CASSFGSTEETQYF
V gene: TRBV4-2; J gene: TRBJ2-7; clone size: -; CDR3 protein: CASSQGRGPTYEQYF
V gene: TRBV5-5; J gene: TRBJ2-3; clone size: -; CDR3 protein: CASSLRDRVADTQYF
V gene: TRBV7-8; J gene: TRBJ1-5; clone size: -; CDR3 protein: CASSFSDIYSNQPQHF
V gene: TRBV28; J gene: TRBJ2-7; clone size: -; CDR3 protein: CASSSALGSGRSAFDEQYF
V gene: TRBV6-5; J gene: TRBJ1-3; clone size: -; CDR3 protein: CASSYRGPRLGNTIYF
V gene: TRBV2; J gene: TRBJ1-2; clone size: -; CDR3 protein: CASSPARGANYGYTF
V gene: TRBV5-1; J gene: TRBJ2-2; clone size: few; CDR3 protein: CASSLTGGTGELFF
V gene: TRBV2; J gene: TRBJ1-5; clone size: -; CDR3 protein: CASSQRSGGNQPQHF
V gene: TRBV21-1; J gene: TRBJ2-3; clone size: few; CDR3 protein: CASSNGATGDLISTDTQYF
V gene: TRBV12-3/TRBV12-4; J gene: TRBJ1-2; clone size: -; CDR3 protein: CASSSGNYGYTF
V gene: TRBV5-1; J gene: TRBJ2-1; clone size: -; CDR3 protein: CASSLWTSGYNEQFF
V gene: TRBV30; J gene: TRBJ1-4; clone size: -; CDR3 protein: CAWRGMGSPMEKLFF
V gene: TRBV27; J gene: TRBJ1-6; clone size: -; CDR3 protein: CASSPLGRTGGARNSPLHF
V gene: TRBV9; J gene: TRBJ2-2; clone size: few; CDR3 protein: CASSVVLGAVKTGELFF
V gene: TRBV7-9; J gene: TRBJ2-7; clone size: -; CDR3 protein: CASSHKTGWEQYF
V gene: TRBV7-3; J gene: TRBJ2-7; clone size: -; CDR3 protein: CASSWTGGEGHEQYF
V gene: TRBV28; J gene: TRBJ2-5; clone size: once; CDR3 protein: CASSFVREGILQETQYF
V gene: TRBV19; J gene: TRBJ1-6; clone size: -; CDR3 protein: CASSGRDWYLNSPLHF
V gene: TRBV6-5; J gene: TRBJ2-3; clone size: -; CDR3 protein: CASSYSMLAGEDTQYF
V gene: TRBV5-1; J gene: TRBJ2-7; clone size: -; CDR3 protein: CASSLHRTGGGYEQYF
V gene: TRBV6-5; J gene: TRBJ1-3; clone size: -; CDR3 protein: CASSYAPSSGNTIYF
V gene: TRBV5-1; J gene: TRBJ2-7; clone size: -; CDR3 protein: CASSIAEGSSFNEQYF
V gene: TRBV28; J gene: TRBJ2-2; clone size: -; CDR3 protein: CASSLAGVLGGTGELFF
V gene: TRBV5-6; J gene: TRBJ2-5; clone size: -; CDR3 protein: CASSSSRDTGGETQYF
V gene: TRBV19; J gene: TRBJ2-3; clone size: -; CDR3 protein: CASSMGGGAGVLTDTQYF
V gene: TRBV30; J gene: TRBJ2-7; clone size: -; CDR3 protein: CAWTAGGRYEQYF
V gene: TRBV6-5; J gene: TRBJ1-1; clone size: -; CDR3 protein: CASSYHGVNTEAFF
V gene: TRBV3-1/TRBV3-2; J gene: TRBJ2-2; clone size: -; CDR3 protein: CASSPYLAGVNTGELFF
V gene: TRBV5-1; J gene: TRBJ2-7; clone size: few; CDR3 protein: CASRRTGGDSYEQYF
V gene: TRBV6-6; J gene: TRBJ2-2; clone size: -; CDR3 protein: CASSPGELAGLGGELFF
V gene: TRBV10-3; J gene: TRBJ2-3; clone size: -; CDR3 protein: CAISETDLSTDTQYF
V gene: TRBV11-2; J gene: TRBJ1-2; clone size: few; CDR3 protein: CASSIFGGAENYGYTF
V gene: TRBV3-1/TRBV3-2; J gene: TRBJ1-5; clone size: -; CDR3 protein: CASSPTGGTNQPQHF
V gene: TRBV7-8; J gene: TRBJ2-1; clone size: -; CDR3 protein: CASSLQYNEQFF
V gene: TRBV5-1; J gene: TRBJ2-5; clone size: -; CDR3 protein: CASSYTGATQETQYF